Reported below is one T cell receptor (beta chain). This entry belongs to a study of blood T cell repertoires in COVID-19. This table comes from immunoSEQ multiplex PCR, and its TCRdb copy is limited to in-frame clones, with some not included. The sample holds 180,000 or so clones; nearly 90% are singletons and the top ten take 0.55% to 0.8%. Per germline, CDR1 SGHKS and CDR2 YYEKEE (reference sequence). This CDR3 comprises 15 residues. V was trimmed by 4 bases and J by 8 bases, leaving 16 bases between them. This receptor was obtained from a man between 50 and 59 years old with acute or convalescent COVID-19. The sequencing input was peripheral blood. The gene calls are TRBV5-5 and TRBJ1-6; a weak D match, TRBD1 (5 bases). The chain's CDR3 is CASSAMSGAYSPLHF. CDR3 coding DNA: TGTGCCAGCAGCGCCATGAGCGGGGCCTATTCACCCCTCCACTTT. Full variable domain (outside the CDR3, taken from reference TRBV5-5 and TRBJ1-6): DAGVTQSPTHLIKTRGQQVTLRCSPISGHKSVSWYQQVLGQGPQFIFQYYEKEERGRGNFPDRFSARQFPNYSSELNVNALLLGDSALYLCASSAMSGAYSPLHFGNGTRLTVT.